Listed below are T cell receptor beta chains from one sample, sequenced in a study of cytomegalovirus exposure and HLA in healthy donors. The table came from immunoSEQ multiplex PCR; TCRdb's copy has only in-frame clones and leaves some out. The sample consists of about 150,000 clones, less than 10% of them appearing once. Sequencing input: PBMCs. The receptors stem from a male donor in good health and CMV-seronegative. Both conserved end residues are part of each CDR3.

J,V,CDR3
TRBJ2-3,TRBV4-3,CASSPKSGRASTDTQYF
TRBJ2-7,TRBV28,CASSPRPGTGDYEQYF
TRBJ1-4,TRBV29-1,CSVEARGRLFF
TRBJ2-4,TRBV5-1,CASSSGGATDIQYF
TRBJ2-5,TRBV29-1,CSARGQGMQETQYF
TRBJ1-1,TRBV30,CAWSHGDGGRNTEAFF
TRBJ2-3,TRBV7-9,CASSSRTVRTDTQYF
TRBJ2-1,TRBV6-6,CATQGSYNEQFF
TRBJ2-3,TRBV30,CAWSRGFTDTQYF
TRBJ1-2,TRBV27,CASSLRTGGIGSYGYTF
TRBJ2-3,TRBV7-9,CASSLQVAGHPGADTQYF
TRBJ1-2,TRBV25-1,CASSARDKNQYGYTF
TRBJ1-2,TRBV6-1,CASSDPGTNYGYPF
TRBJ2-7,TRBV9,CASSTTGQGREQYF
TRBJ2-7,TRBV28,CASSLYPGTGSYEQYF
TRBJ1-1,TRBV7-2,CASSRQGVGDTEAFF
TRBJ1-5,TRBV6-5,CASSKTGGVGQPQHF
TRBJ2-7,TRBV28,CASTAGGTFEQYF
TRBJ2-1,TRBV30,CAWRRGESSYNEQFF
TRBJ1-2,TRBV28,CASRVRGDYGYTF
TRBJ2-5,TRBV7-9,CASSPRDNQETQYF
TRBJ2-3,TRBV6-1,CASLLPGHRADTQYF
TRBJ1-5,TRBV5-8,CASSGDRDNQPQHF
TRBJ2-3,TRBV4-2,CASSLRVGAGGLKDTQYF
TRBJ2-7,TRBV11-2,CASSLDRGSYEQYF
TRBJ1-1,TRBV6-1,CASSVSGNTEAFF
TRBJ1-2,TRBV5-4,CASSLGRDTGTHIGYTF
TRBJ2-7,TRBV5-6,CASSFGQGTYEQYF
TRBJ2-7,TRBV19,CASSDTSYEQYF
TRBJ2-1,TRBV19,CATPRGLAGVAERPRFF
TRBJ2-1,TRBV5-4,CASSSRTSGRVNEQFF